This TCR beta chain appears in the sequencing data of a study of blood T cell repertoires in COVID-19. On the study more broadly: The study drew acute and convalescent COVID-19 samples from the United States, Italy and Spain.

The CDR3 is made up of 13 amino acids. Trimming at V came to 0 bases and at J to 9 bases, leaving 4 bases not matched to a gene. Germline V CDR1 and CDR2: LGHDT, YNNKEL (reference sequence). The method was immunoSEQ multiplex PCR; TCRdb's version includes in-frame clones alone and lacks a portion of them. The table includes 110,000 to 150,000 clones, roughly 78% detected once. This clone was seen once. Participants were aged about 18 to 100 years, lived in around 25 US areas, and enrolled virtually. Participants were placed into cohorts based on the clinical history they reported. The receptor comes from a woman between 50 and 59 years old who had recovered from COVID-19. Sequenced sample: PBMCs or T cells enriched from blood (not recorded which). The chain has TRBV3-1 (or the pseudogene TRBV3-2) and TRBJ1-1; 7 bases fit TRBD1. The CDR3 nucleotides are TGTGCCAGCAGCCAAGACAGGGGGATGAAAGCTTTCTTT. Its protein is CASSQDRGMKAFF.